This TCR beta chain was sequenced in a study of blood T cell repertoires in COVID-19. Turning to the study itself: There were acute and convalescent COVID-19 samples, and they came from the United States, Italy and Spain.

The CDR3 length is 14 residues. V was cut by 0 bases and J by 1 base, with 5 bases left in between. Authors' methods: Cell counts per sample came from amplifying reference gene primers. Produced via immunoSEQ multiplex PCR; TCRdb's table is partial and in-frame only. For V, J and clone size, that table is used; D and trimming come from the DNA. Here the sample spans some 30,000 clones, 80% to 90% being singletons. Material: peripheral blood. The chain has TRBV5-3 and TRBJ1-3; D remains unclear. TRBV5-3 is assigned to the ORF class and has an uncertain function. This clonotype was obtained from a man aged 80 or over with acute or convalescent COVID-19. The CDR3 is CARSLACSGNTIYF. CDR3 DNA: TGTGCCAGAAGCTTGGCATGTTCTGGAAACACCATATATTTT.